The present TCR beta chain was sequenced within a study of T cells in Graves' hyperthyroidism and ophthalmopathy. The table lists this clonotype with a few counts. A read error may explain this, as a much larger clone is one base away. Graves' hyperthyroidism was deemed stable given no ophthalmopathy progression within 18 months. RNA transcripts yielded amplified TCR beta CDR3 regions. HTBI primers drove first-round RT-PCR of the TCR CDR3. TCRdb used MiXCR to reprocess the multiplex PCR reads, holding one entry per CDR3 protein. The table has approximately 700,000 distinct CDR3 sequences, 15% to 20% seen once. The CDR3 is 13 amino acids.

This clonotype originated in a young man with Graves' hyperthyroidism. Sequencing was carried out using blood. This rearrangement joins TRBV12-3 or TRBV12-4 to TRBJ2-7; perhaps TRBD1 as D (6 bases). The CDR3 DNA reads TGTACCAGCAGCACAGACAGGTTCAACGAGCAGTACTTC. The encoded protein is CTSSTDRFNEQYF.